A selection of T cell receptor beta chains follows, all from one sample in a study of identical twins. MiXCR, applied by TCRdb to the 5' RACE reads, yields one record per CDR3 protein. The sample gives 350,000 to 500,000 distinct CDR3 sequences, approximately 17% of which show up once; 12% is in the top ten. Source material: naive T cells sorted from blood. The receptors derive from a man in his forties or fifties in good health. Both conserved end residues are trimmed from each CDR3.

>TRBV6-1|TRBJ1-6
ASSRQGADNSPLH
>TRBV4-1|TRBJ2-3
ASSQGTSTDTQY
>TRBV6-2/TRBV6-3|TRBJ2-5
ASSYSFVAIETQY
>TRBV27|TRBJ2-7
ASSRQGEGYEQY
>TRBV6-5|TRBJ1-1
ASSSTGFGEAF
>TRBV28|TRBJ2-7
ASRPGQSYEQY
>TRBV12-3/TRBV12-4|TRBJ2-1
ATGRVYNEQF
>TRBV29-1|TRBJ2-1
SVREGSSYNEQF
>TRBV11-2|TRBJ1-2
ASSFSFEGTYGYT
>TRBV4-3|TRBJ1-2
ASSQEFRPNYGYT
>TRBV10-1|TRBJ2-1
ASSERADRNEQF
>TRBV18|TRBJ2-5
ASSPPVSETQY
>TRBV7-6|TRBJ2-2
ASSFSGTSGGQNTGELF
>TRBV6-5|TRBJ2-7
ASSLRETDEQY
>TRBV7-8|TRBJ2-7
ASSPLGGNEQY